The following is a TCR beta chain sequence with its context. The target antigen is unknown. Germline CDR1 is MNHNS and CDR2 is SASEGT. There are 15 residues in the CDR3. V gave up 7 bases and J gave up 6 bases; unmatched junction bases: 14. The data were obtained in a study of OX40 agonist ivuxolimab in advanced cancers. Samples were taken at baseline and on day 1 of cycles 4 and 7. Overall study findings and caveats: Several nonresponders also turned out to have low normalized T-cell clonal expansion. CD4+ T cells averaged fewer expanded clones than CD8+ T cells.

Only in-frame clones appear in the TCRdb table, and some are missing; sequencing was by immunoSEQ multiplex PCR. The sample lists around 46,000 clones; approximately 71% were seen once. The sample was CD4+ or CD8+ T cells sorted from blood, taken in a trial of the OX40 agonist ivuxolimab. The chain uses TRBV6-1 and TRBJ2-7, with TRBD1 matching 8 bases. The TCR originated in an adult with an advanced solid tumor such as melanoma, head and neck, liver or kidney cancer. The CDR3: CASTPDRGWYSEQYF. The CDR3 DNA reads as TGTGCCAGCACCCCAGACAGGGGTTGGTACTCCGAGCAGTACTTC.